The subject of this entry is one TCR beta chain. The antigen is undetermined. The entry originates in a study of shared clonotypes between healthy human individuals. General study results and limits: When compared with the clonotypes that were shared by all four sorted-subset donors, the non-shared clonotypes turned out to have lower generation probabilities.

V shed 5 bases and J 11 bases; nucleotides not matched to a gene: 15. Germline-derived CDR1 and CDR2 are SGHVS and FQNEAQ. The CDR3 length is 16 residues. Donors were healthy HIV-negative adults without recent acute infections or vaccinations. Splitting of CD4+ cells produced CD45RA+ naive and CD45RA-negative memory subsets. Assay: immunoSEQ multiplex PCR; the TCRdb copy retains only in-frame clones and omits some. The sample yields roughly 680,000 clones, over 60% seen once. Sequenced: memory CD4+ T cells sorted from blood. Specified subset: CD45RA-negative fraction. This TCR was recovered from a woman in her thirties in good health. This chain uses TRBV7-8 with TRBJ2-1, with TRBD1 identical over 10 bases. The CDR3 sequence is CASSPRQGAEAEKQFF. The CDR3 bases are TGTGCCAGCAGCCCCCGACAGGGGGCGGAGGCGGAGAAGCAGTTCTTC. The full variable domain, completed using reference TRBV7-8 and TRBJ2-1, is GAGVSQSPRYKVAKRGQDVALRCDPISGHVSLFWYQQALGQGPEFLTYFQNEAQLDKSGLPSDRFFAERPEGSVSTLKIQRTQQEDSAVYLCASSPRQGAEAEKQFFGPGTRLTVL.